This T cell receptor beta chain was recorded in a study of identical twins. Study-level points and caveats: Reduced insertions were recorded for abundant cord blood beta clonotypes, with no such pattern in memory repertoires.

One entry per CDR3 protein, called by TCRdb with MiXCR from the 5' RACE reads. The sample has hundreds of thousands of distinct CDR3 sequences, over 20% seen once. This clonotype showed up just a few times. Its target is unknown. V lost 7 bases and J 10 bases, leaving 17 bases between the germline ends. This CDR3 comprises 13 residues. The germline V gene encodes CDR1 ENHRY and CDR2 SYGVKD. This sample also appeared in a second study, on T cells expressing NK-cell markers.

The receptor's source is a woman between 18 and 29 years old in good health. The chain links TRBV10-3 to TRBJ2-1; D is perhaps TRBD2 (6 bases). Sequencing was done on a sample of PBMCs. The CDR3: CAIMAGRTDEQFF. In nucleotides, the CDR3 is TGTGCCATCATGGCAGGGAGGACCGACGAGCAGTTCTTC.